This T cell receptor (beta chain) came from a study of T cell responses to AZD1222 COVID-19 vaccine (dated by TCRdb to the early 2020s). Study-wide context: TCR sequencing covered roughly 230 trial participants: approximately 200 given two doses of AZD1222 and some 25 given two doses of MenACWY control vaccine. Trial participants were enrolled into age subgroups of 18-55, 56-69 and 70-plus years, which contained around 150, 29 and 61 TCR-sequenced participants, respectively. The research as a whole found: In the small 56-69-year group, the increase in depth fell short of significance, most likely because of low power. Nearly half of unique spike-specific TCRs reportedly recognized epitopes outside regions mutated in the B.1.351 and B.1.1.7 variants. Because no day 14 peak-response samples were available, the repertoires could be characterized only after the peak T cell response. Conclusions about previously exposed vaccinees are limited, since just six AZD1222 recipients were seropositive for SARS-CoV-2 at baseline. The vaccine-associated CD4 TCRs covered the entire spike protein, and the dominant responses fell in regions 160-218 and 743-854. A significant rise in spike-specific TCR breadth and depth was observed after two AZD1222 doses relative to day 0 and relative to MenACWY recipients. Participants were mostly white British and included more females than males, and it was suggested by the authors that clonal diversity may have been underestimated.

Interpreted using the paper, the time point label stands for: about 28 days (+/-7) after the second vaccine dose. Because spike-specific TCR depth and breadth did not differ between the two schedules, AZD1222 recipients who got a second dose at roughly 4 weeks were pooled with those who got a second dose at roughly 12 weeks. Vaccinee samples came from UK trials COV001 and COV002, including a single-blind randomized controlled phase 2/3 trial of AZD1222 (ChAdOx1 nCoV-19) in healthy adults. For TCRbeta chain sequencing, PBMC samples were collected from trial participants at day 0 and at day 28 after the second dose. Concerning this clone itself: Its cognate antigen has yet to be identified. No base quality values were provided; no much bigger clone lies one nucleotide off.

The CDR3 regions of human TCRbeta chains were analyzed by immunosequencing. The study's own analysis went as follows. TCRs in the repertoires were matched against a reference library of SARS-CoV-2-specific TCRs that had been generated with the MIRA antigen-specificity platform. Breadth was defined as the fraction of unique TCRs that were SARS-CoV-2-associated. Depth was defined as the fraction of total T cells that were SARS-CoV-2-associated. Using the MIRA data, every spike-specific TCR was mapped to the spike region that the TCR reacted to and assigned to either a CD4 or a CD8 class. Log10-transformed breadth and depth values were compared by one-way ANOVA with Sidak's multiple comparisons tests. In TCRdb, the immuneACCESS table is reduced to in-frame sequences with V and J assigned. These tables do not hold every clone; where another copy was compared, an unresolved V gene accounts for under half, and the others remain unexplained. The V and J calls and the clone size are those of that table, but D and trimming were determined from the DNA. This sample gives 180,000 or so clones in total; approximately 90% of them show up just once. The ten largest clones represent under 1.5% of the sample.

V ends up 8 bases short and J 0 bases short, with an unmatched junction base count of 4. CDR1 is given as SGHRS and CDR2 as YFSETQ, both from the germline V gene. The CDR3 starts with the cysteine, ends with the phenylalanine, and has 13 residues. CDR3 DNA only is kept here, 39 bases in frame from base 1. Sequenced material: peripheral blood, taken 28 days after the second AZD1222 dose. The receptor was isolated from an adult who received the AZD1222 COVID-19 vaccine. The rearrangement joined TRBV5-1 to TRBJ1-1, with TRBD1 identical over 7 junction bases. The CDR3: CASTGQMNTEAFF. The nucleotides are TGCGCCAGTACGGGACAGATGAACACTGAAGCTTTCTTT.